The rows below give T cell receptor beta chains drawn from one sample of a study of CD8+CD57+ T cells in acquired aplastic anemia. From the reads, TCRdb called clonotypes with MiXCR, one entry per CDR3 protein. The sample lists about 190,000 distinct CDR3 sequences; approximately 50% were seen once. The sample taken for sequencing was sorted CD4+, CD8+, or CD8+CD57+ T cells (not recorded which) from PBMCs. The receptor source for this set is a human donor with aplastic anemia. The CDR3 runs from the conserved cysteine through the conserved F or W. The order of the fields is D gene, J gene, clone size, V gene, CDR3 length, CDR3 DNA, CDR3 protein. The D gene is left open where the match is weak. Clone size, where shown, is once, few, many, or a class for clones that have expanded.

D: NA
J: TRBJ2-7
size: many
V: TRBV3-1
length: 14
DNA: TGTGCCAGCAGCCAATGGACATCTACCTACGAGCAGTACTTC
CDR3: CASSQWTSTYEQYF

D: NA
J: TRBJ2-3
size: many
V: TRBV24-1
length: 14
DNA: TGTGCCACCAGTGACCCTGCCCTCACAGATACGCAGTATTTT
CDR3: CATSDPALTDTQYF

D: TRBD1
J: TRBJ1-1
size: NA
V: TRBV7-9
length: 14
DNA: TGTGCCATCCCCGAGGGACAGGGGGGGACTGAAGCTTTCTTT
CDR3: CAIPEGQGGTEAFF

D: TRBD2
J: TRBJ2-1
size: NA
V: TRBV20-1
length: 14
DNA: TGCAGTGCTACTAGCGGGGGGAAGTACAATGAGCAGTTCTTC
CDR3: CSATSGGKYNEQFF

D: TRBD1
J: TRBJ1-4
size: NA
V: TRBV6-1
length: 15
DNA: TGTGCCAGCAGTTGGACAGGGGGCGCAGAAGAAAAACTGTTTTTT
CDR3: CASSWTGGAEEKLFF

D: TRBD1
J: TRBJ2-3
size: few
V: TRBV18
length: 15
DNA: TGTGCCAGCTCAACTGAGAGGGGGCGCTCAGATACGCAGTATTTT
CDR3: CASSTERGRSDTQYF

D: NA
J: TRBJ2-2
size: many
V: TRBV5-4
length: 14
DNA: TGTGCCAGCAGGTCACAGTTTAAGACCGGGGAGCTGTTTTTT
CDR3: CASRSQFKTGELFF

D: NA
J: TRBJ1-1
size: NA
V: TRBV5-1
length: 14
DNA: TGCGCCAGCAGCTTGAAGGCGTGGCCCGTGGAAGCTTTCTTT
CDR3: CASSLKAWPVEAFF

D: NA
J: TRBJ2-7
size: NA
V: TRBV20-1
length: 14
DNA: TGCAGTGCTCTTTCGTATAACGGCGGCTACGAGCAGTACTTC
CDR3: CSALSYNGGYEQYF

D: NA
J: TRBJ2-7
size: NA
V: TRBV19
length: 15
DNA: TGTGCCAGCCCACCCGGTGCCGGTGCATTGGGGGGGCAGTACTTC
CDR3: CASPPGAGALGGQYF

D: TRBD1
J: TRBJ1-2
size: NA
V: TRBV10-3
length: 13
DNA: TGTGCCATCAGCCCCAGGACAGGGTCCGGCTACACCTTC
CDR3: CAISPRTGSGYTF

D: NA
J: TRBJ2-3
size: NA
V: TRBV20-1
length: 14
DNA: TGCAGTGCTAGTAGGGGGGGAGACACAGATACGCAGTATTTT
CDR3: CSASRGGDTDTQYF

D: TRBD1
J: TRBJ2-1
size: NA
V: TRBV10-3
length: 14
DNA: TGTGCCATCACCAGACAGGGTGGGTACAATGAGCGGTTTTTC
CDR3: CAITRQGGYNERFF

D: NA
J: TRBJ2-5
size: few
V: TRBV2
length: 12
DNA: TGTGCCAGAGATACATTGGGGGAGACCCAGTACTTC
CDR3: CARDTLGETQYF

D: TRBD2
J: TRBJ2-1
size: many
V: TRBV24-1
length: 18
DNA: TGTGCCACCAGTGGGAAGGGGACTAGCGGTTTGGCCAACAATGAGCAGTTCTTC
CDR3: CATSGKGTSGLANNEQFF

D: NA
J: TRBJ1-1
size: NA
V: TRBV7-9
length: 12
DNA: TGTGCCGGGGAGCAGCTTCACACTGAAGCTTTCTTT
CDR3: CAGEQLHTEAFF

D: TRBD2
J: TRBJ2-3
size: many
V: TRBV20-1
length: 14
DNA: TGCAGTGTTGCGGGAGGAAGCCCCACAGATACGCAGTATTTT
CDR3: CSVAGGSPTDTQYF

D: NA
J: TRBJ1-1
size: many
V: TRBV9
length: 13
DNA: TGTGCCAGCAGCGTAGACGGCTACACTGAAGCTTTCTTT
CDR3: CASSVDGYTEAFF

D: NA
J: TRBJ1-1
size: NA
V: TRBV29-1
length: 11
DNA: TGCAGCGTTGAGGCGAACACTGAAGCTTTCTTT
CDR3: CSVEANTEAFF

D: NA
J: TRBJ1-5
size: many
V: TRBV7-9
length: 15
DNA: TGTGCCAGCAGCTTAGGCGGGGGGGGAAGTCAGCCCCAGCATTTT
CDR3: CASSLGGGGSQPQHF

D: TRBD1
J: TRBJ2-7
size: NA
V: TRBV6-1
length: 13
DNA: TGTGCCAGCAGTAAGGGACAGGGGAACGAGCAGTACTTC
CDR3: CASSKGQGNEQYF

D: TRBD2
J: TRBJ2-5
size: many
V: TRBV9
length: 15
DNA: TGTGCCAGCAGCCGGACTAGCGGGCTTCAAGAGACCCAGTACTTC
CDR3: CASSRTSGLQETQYF

D: NA
J: TRBJ2-3
size: NA
V: TRBV10-3
length: 15
DNA: TGTGCCATCAGTGAACTAGCCCTAAGCACAGATACGCAGTATTTT
CDR3: CAISELALSTDTQYF

D: NA
J: TRBJ2-7
size: NA
V: TRBV5-6
length: 15
DNA: TGTGCCAGCAGCTTGGGGCAGGGTAAGGCCTACGAGCAGTACTTC
CDR3: CASSLGQGKAYEQYF

D: NA
J: TRBJ2-7
size: NA
V: TRBV5-5
length: 14
DNA: TGTGCCAGCAGCAACGGACGGGAAACCTACGAGCAGTACTTC
CDR3: CASSNGRETYEQYF

D: NA
J: TRBJ1-1
size: many
V: TRBV6-1
length: 12
DNA: TGTGCCAGCAGTGAACAGCACACTGAAGCTTTCTTT
CDR3: CASSEQHTEAFF

D: TRBD2
J: TRBJ2-5
size: many
V: TRBV12-3/TRBV12-4
length: 14
DNA: TGTGCCAGCAGCCCTCGGGGGGTAGTGGAGACCCAGTACTTC
CDR3: CASSPRGVVETQYF

D: NA
J: TRBJ2-1
size: many
V: TRBV7-9
length: 13
DNA: TGTGCCAGCTCCCGTGGGGCTTACAATGAGCAGTTCTTC
CDR3: CASSRGAYNEQFF

D: NA
J: TRBJ1-1
size: many
V: TRBV11-3
length: 13
DNA: TGTGCCAGCAGCTCCCGCCGGAACACTGAAGCTTTCTTT
CDR3: CASSSRRNTEAFF

D: TRBD1
J: TRBJ2-2
size: NA
V: TRBV29-1
length: 14
DNA: TGCAGCGTCGCGAGGGGACAGGGGGCCGGGGAGCTGTTTTTT
CDR3: CSVARGQGAGELFF

D: NA
J: TRBJ2-7
size: NA
V: TRBV7-2
length: 13
DNA: TGTGCCAGCAGCCAGAACAGGGTCTACGAGCAGTACTTC
CDR3: CASSQNRVYEQYF

D: NA
J: TRBJ2-1
size: NA
V: TRBV15
length: 13
DNA: TGTGCCACCAGCAGAGATCGGACCGGGGGGCAGTTCTTC
CDR3: CATSRDRTGGQFF